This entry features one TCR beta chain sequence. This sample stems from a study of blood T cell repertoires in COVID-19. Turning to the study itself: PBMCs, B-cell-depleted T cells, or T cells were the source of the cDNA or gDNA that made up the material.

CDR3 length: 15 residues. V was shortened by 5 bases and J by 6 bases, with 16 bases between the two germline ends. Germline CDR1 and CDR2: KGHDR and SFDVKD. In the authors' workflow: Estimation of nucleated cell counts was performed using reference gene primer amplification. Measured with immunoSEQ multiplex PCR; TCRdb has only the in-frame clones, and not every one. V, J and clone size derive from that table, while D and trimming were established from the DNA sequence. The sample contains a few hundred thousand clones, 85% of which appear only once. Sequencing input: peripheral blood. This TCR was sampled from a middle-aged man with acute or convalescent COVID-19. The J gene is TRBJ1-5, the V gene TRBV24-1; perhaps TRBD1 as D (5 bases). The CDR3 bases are TGTGCCACCAGTGGTGACAGTGGTGCGAGTCAGCCCCAGCATTTT. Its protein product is CATSGDSGASQPQHF.